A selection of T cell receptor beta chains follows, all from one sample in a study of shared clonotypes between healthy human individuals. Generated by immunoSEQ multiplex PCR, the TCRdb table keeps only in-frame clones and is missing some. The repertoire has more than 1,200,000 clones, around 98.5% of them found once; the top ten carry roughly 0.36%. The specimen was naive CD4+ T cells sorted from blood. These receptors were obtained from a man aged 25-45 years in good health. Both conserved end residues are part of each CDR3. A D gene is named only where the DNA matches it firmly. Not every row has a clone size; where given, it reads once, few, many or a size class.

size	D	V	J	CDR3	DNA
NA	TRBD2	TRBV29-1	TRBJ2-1	CSVEVRVAGEQFF	TGCAGCGTTGAAGTTCGGGTAGCGGGTGAGCAGTTCTTC
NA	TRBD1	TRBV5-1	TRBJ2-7	CASSAGGSSYEQYF	TGCGCCAGCAGCGCAGGGGGAAGCTCCTACGAGCAGTACTTC
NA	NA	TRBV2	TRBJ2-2	CASSELGAVGTGELFF	TGTGCCAGCAGTGAATTAGGGGCAGTGGGGACCGGGGAGCTGTTTTTT
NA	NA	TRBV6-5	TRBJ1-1	CASSLWGNTEAFF	TGTGCCAGCAGTCTCTGGGGAAACACTGAAGCTTTCTTT
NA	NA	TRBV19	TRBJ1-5	CASSPLRGVSNQPQHF	TGTGCCAGTAGTCCTCTCCGTGGGGTCAGCAATCAGCCCCAGCATTTT
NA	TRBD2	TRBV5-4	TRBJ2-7	CASSRMSGKDYEQYF	TGTGCCAGCAGCCGGATGAGCGGGAAGGACTACGAGCAGTACTTC
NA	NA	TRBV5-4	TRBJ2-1	CASSHDTSFSSYNEQFF	TGTGCCAGCAGCCATGACACCTCCTTCAGCTCCTACAATGAGCAGTTCTTC
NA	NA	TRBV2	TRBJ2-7	CASSEVPGAGGVEQYF	TGTGCCAGCAGTGAAGTCCCCGGCGCAGGGGGGGTCGAGCAGTACTTC
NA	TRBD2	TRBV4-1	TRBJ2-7	CASSQGWASGKYEQYF	TGCGCCAGCAGCCAAGGCTGGGCTAGCGGGAAATACGAGCAGTACTTC
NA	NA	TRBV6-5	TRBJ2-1	CASTPGAPSYNEQFF	TGTGCCAGCACCCCCGGGGCACCCTCCTACAATGAGCAGTTCTTC
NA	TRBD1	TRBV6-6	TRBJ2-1	CASRPGTGGRNEQFF	TGTGCCAGCAGACCGGGGACAGGGGGCAGGAATGAGCAGTTCTTC
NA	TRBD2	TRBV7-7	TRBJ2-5	CASSLAGAPGTQYF	TGTGCTAGCAGCTTAGCGGGGGCCCCGGGGACCCAGTACTTC
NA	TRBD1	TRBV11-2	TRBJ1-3	CASRPLQGSSGNTIYF	TGTGCCAGCAGACCCCTACAGGGGAGTTCTGGAAACACCATATATTTT
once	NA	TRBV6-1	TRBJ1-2	CASSEALGVGAYGYTF	TGTGCCAGCAGTGAAGCGCTTGGGGTGGGGGCCTATGGCTACACCTTC
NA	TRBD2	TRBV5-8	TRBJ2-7	CASSLALAGAIPYEQYF	TGTGCCAGCAGCTTGGCCTTAGCGGGAGCTATTCCTTACGAGCAGTACTTC
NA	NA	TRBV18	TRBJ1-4	CASSPPSRTVGEKLFF	TGTGCCAGCTCACCACCGAGCCGGACAGTAGGCGAAAAACTGTTTTTT
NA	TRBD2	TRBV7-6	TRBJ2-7	CASSFTSGSNEQYF	TGTGCCAGCAGCTTTACTAGCGGGAGCAACGAGCAGTACTTC
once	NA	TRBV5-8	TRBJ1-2	CASSSRRQVQRANYGYTF	TGTGCCAGCAGTTCACGGAGACAGGTACAACGAGCTAACTATGGCTACACCTTC
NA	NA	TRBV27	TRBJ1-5	CASSLSTGTQPQHF	TGTGCCAGCAGTTTATCAACCGGGACCCAGCCCCAGCATTTT
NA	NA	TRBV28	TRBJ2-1	CASSLGTVAYNEQFF	TGTGCCAGCAGTCTGGGGACGGTGGCCTACAATGAGCAGTTCTTC
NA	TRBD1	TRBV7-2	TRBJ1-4	CASSSDRYNEKLFF	TGTGCCAGCAGCTCGGACAGGTATAATGAAAAACTGTTTTTT
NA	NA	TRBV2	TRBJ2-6	CASSGTPGANVLTF	TGTGCCAGCAGTGGGACTCCCGGGGCCAACGTCCTGACTTTC
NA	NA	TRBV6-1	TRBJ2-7	CASSGATRQYF	TGTGCCAGCAGTGGAGCGACAAGGCAGTACTTC
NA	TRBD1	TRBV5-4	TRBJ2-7	CASSNPQGSYEQYF	TGTGCCAGCAGCAACCCACAGGGGTCCTACGAGCAGTACTTC
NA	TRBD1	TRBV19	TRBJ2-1	CASSRAGGTYNEQFF	TGTGCCAGTAGCCGAGCAGGGGGCACCTACAATGAGCAGTTCTTC
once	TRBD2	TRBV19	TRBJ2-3	CASTGASGYTDTQYF	TGTGCCAGTACAGGCGCTAGCGGATACACAGATACGCAGTATTTT
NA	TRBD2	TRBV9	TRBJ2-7	CASSVTSGSYEQYF	TGTGCCAGCAGCGTGACTAGCGGGAGCTACGAGCAGTACTTC
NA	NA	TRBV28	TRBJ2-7	CASSFGGGWYEQYF	TGTGCCAGCAGTTTCGGAGGGGGCTGGTACGAGCAGTACTTC
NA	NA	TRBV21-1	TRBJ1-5	CAPLKEGEPLSNQPQHF	TGTGCCCCACTAAAAGAGGGAGAACCCCTTAGCAATCAGCCCCAGCATTTT
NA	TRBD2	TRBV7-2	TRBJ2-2	CASSLAGGPVGELFF	TGTGCCAGCAGCCTAGCGGGAGGGCCCGTCGGGGAGCTGTTTTTT
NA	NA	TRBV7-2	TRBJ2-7	CASSLDIRSSYEQYF	TGTGCCAGCAGCTTAGATATCAGGAGTTCCTACGAGCAGTACTTC
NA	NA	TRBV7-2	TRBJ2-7	CASRDVTYEQYF	TGTGCCAGCCGGGACGTAACCTACGAGCAGTACTTC
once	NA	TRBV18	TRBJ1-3	CASSPLGRLPGNTIYF	TGTGCCAGCTCACCACTTGGGAGGTTACCTGGAAACACCATATATTTT
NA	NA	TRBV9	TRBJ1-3	CASSAATDSSGNTIYF	TGTGCCAGCAGCGCCGCGACTGATAGCTCTGGAAACACCATATATTTT
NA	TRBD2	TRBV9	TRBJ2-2	CASSGSGGFFLANTGELFF	TGTGCCAGCAGCGGTAGCGGGGGGTTCTTTTTAGCGAACACCGGGGAGCTGTTTTTT
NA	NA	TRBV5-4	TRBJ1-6	CASSLEALYNSPLHF	TGTGCCAGCAGCTTAGAGGCGTTGTATAATTCACCCCTCCACTTT
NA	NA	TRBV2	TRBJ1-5	CASSEGERQPQHF	TGTGCCAGCAGTGAGGGGGAGAGGCAGCCCCAGCATTTT
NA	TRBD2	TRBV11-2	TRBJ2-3	CASSSRLSGSSTDTQYF	TGTGCCAGCAGTTCCCGCCTTAGCGGGTCTAGCACAGATACGCAGTATTTT
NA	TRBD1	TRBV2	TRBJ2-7	CASSGQGGEQYF	TGTGCCAGCAGTGGACAGGGGGGCGAGCAGTACTTC
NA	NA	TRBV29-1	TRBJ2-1	CSVGGTSIYNEQFF	TGCAGCGTCGGCGGGACTTCTATCTACAATGAGCAGTTCTTC
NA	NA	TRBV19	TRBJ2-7	CASSGQFYEQYF	TGTGCCAGTAGTGGGCAGTTCTACGAGCAGTACTTC
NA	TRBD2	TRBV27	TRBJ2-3	CASKVAGGYTQYF	TGTGCCAGCAAGGTAGCGGGAGGTTATACGCAGTATTTT
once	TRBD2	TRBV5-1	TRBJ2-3	CASSSGLAGDPDTQYF	TGCGCCAGCAGCTCGGGACTAGCGGGAGATCCAGATACGCAGTATTTT
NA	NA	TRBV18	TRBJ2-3	CASSPRLNTDTQYF	TGTGCCAGCTCACCACGACTGAACACAGATACGCAGTATTTT
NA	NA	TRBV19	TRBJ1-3	CASGLNLRARGNTIYF	TGTGCCAGTGGACTTAACCTCAGGGCGCGTGGAAACACCATATATTTT
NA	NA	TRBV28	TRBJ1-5	CASRTTGGWQPQHF	TGTGCCAGCAGGACAACAGGAGGATGGCAGCCCCAGCATTTT
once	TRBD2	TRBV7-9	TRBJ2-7	CASSLARGFYEQYF	TGTGCCAGCAGCTTAGCGCGGGGGTTTTACGAGCAGTACTTC
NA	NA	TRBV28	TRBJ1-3	CASSFLGSGNTIYF	TGTGCCAGCAGTTTCCTGGGGTCGGGAAACACCATATATTTT
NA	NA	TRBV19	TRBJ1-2	CASSIGGPGYGYTF	TGTGCCAGTAGTATAGGAGGCCCTGGTTATGGCTACACCTTC
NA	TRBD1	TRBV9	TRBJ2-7	CASSLRDRVVNEQYF	TGTGCCAGCAGCCTCCGGGACAGGGTTGTCAACGAGCAGTACTTC
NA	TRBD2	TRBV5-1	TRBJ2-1	CASSSGLAGPPSYNEQFF	TGCGCCAGCAGCTCCGGACTAGCGGGCCCTCCCTCCTACAATGAGCAGTTCTTC
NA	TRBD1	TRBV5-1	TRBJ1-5	CASSLGDRGNQPQHF	TGCGCCAGCAGCTTGGGGGACAGGGGCAATCAGCCCCAGCATTTT
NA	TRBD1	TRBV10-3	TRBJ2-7	CAISKGQGRYEQYF	TGTGCCATCAGTAAGGGACAGGGGAGGTACGAGCAGTACTTC
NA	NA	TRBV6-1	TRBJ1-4	CASGGSGEKLFF	TGTGCCAGCGGGGGTTCAGGTGAAAAACTGTTTTTT
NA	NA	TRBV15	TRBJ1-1	CATSRDPLRDTEAFF	TGTGCCACCAGCAGAGATCCTTTACGGGACACTGAAGCTTTCTTT
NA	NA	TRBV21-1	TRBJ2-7	CASGRGAGYEQYF	TGTGCCAGCGGAAGGGGGGCCGGATACGAGCAGTACTTC
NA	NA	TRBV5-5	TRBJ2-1	CATQLAVYNEQFF	TGTGCCACCCAATTAGCGGTCTACAATGAGCAGTTCTTC
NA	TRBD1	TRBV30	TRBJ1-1	CAWSVLLGGAEAFF	TGTGCCTGGAGTGTACTATTAGGGGGCGCTGAAGCTTTCTTT
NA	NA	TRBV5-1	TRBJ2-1	CASSPQGRSFDEQFF	TGCGCCAGCAGCCCTCAAGGCCGTTCGTTCGATGAGCAGTTCTTC